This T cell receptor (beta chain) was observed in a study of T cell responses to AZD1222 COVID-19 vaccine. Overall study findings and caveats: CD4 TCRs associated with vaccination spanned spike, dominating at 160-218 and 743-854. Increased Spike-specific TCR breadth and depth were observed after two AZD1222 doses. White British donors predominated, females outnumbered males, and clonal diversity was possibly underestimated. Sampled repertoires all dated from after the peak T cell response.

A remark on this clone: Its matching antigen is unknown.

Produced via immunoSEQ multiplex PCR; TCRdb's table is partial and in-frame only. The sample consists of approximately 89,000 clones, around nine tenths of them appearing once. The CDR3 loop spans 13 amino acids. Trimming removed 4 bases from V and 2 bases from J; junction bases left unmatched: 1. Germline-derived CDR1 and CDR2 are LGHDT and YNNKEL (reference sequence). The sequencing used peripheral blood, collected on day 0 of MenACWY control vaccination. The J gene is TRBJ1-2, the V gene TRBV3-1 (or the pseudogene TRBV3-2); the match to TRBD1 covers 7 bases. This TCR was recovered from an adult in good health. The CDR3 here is CASSRDSNYGYTF. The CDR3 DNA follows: TGTGCCAGCAGCCGGGACAGCAACTATGGCTACACCTTC.